This T cell receptor beta chain was observed in a study of cytomegalovirus exposure and HLA in healthy donors. Vbeta (60) and Jbeta (13) primers were used in the PCR. Produced via immunoSEQ multiplex PCR; TCRdb's table is partial and in-frame only. The sample lists 150,000 to 200,000 clones; around 79% were seen once. Concerning this clone itself: What it binds is unknown.

Study observations and caveats: Reportedly, a later analysis found an Asian-associated ancestry cluster had fewer N-insertions than the approximately 670-donor mean.

Germline-derived CDR1 and CDR2 are PRHDT and FYEKMQ (reference sequence). The J segment lost 4 bases and the V segment lost 3 bases, leaving 7 bases of the junction unmatched. This CDR3 spans 17 amino acids. V gene TRBV13 combines with J gene TRBJ2-3, with 13 bases aligning to TRBD2. The sequence was obtained from a male donor in good health and CMV-seropositive. Specimen: PBMCs. The CDR3 reads CASSLGLAGLRADTQYF. In DNA, the CDR3 is TGTGCCAGCAGCTTGGGACTAGCGGGGCTTAGGGCAGATACGCAGTATTTT.